A single TCR beta chain is shown here with its context. From germline, CDR1 is SEHNR and CDR2 FQNEAQ (reference sequence). The trim removed 2 bases at V and 3 bases at J, leaving 4 bases unmatched. The CDR3 runs to 15 residues. The data were obtained in a study of blood T cell repertoires in COVID-19. Study-wide context: The United States, Italy and Spain supplied acute and convalescent COVID-19 samples.

Enrollment of patients from Seattle took place during active infection, with longitudinal follow-up. In the original processing: From reference gene primer amplification, estimates of nucleated cell counts were derived. Using immunoSEQ multiplex PCR, the repertoire was profiled, and TCRdb retains in-frame clones only, with some absent. For V, J and clone size, that table is used; D and trimming come from the DNA. Of hundreds of thousands of clones detected, roughly 90% appear once; the ten largest clones hold roughly 7.1%. The source of this sequence is a woman aged 55-70 years with COVID-19, enrolled during active disease. Sample: peripheral blood. This chain joins TRBV7-9 and TRBJ2-7, with TRBD2 matching 10 bases. CDR3 protein: CASSLIAGGRYEQYF. As DNA, the CDR3 is TGTGCCAGCAGCTTAATAGCGGGGGGCCGCTACGAGCAGTACTTC.